The 23 T cell receptor beta chains given below trace back to one sample, sequenced in a study of beta chain features in type 1 diabetes. The authors reverse transcribed all of the isolated RNA, so sequencing captured expressed TCRB transcripts. Measured with immunoSEQ multiplex PCR; TCRdb has only the in-frame clones, and not every one. The repertoire holds roughly 250,000 clones, with 9% to 10% as singletons. The sample was naive CD4+ T cells from blood. These receptors all stem from a woman aged 18-29 years in good health.

This clone was detected only a few times. This chain uses TRBV13 with TRBJ2-7; 8 positions match TRBD1. This CDR3 spans 15 amino acids. The junction had 6 bases not matched to a gene; V was cut back by 5 bases and J by 0 bases. Per germline, CDR1 PRHDT and CDR2 FYEKMQ (reference sequence). The CDR3 DNA follows: TGTGCCAGCAGCCACGGGGACAGGACCTCCTACGAGCAGTACTTC. This codes for CASSHGDRTSYEQYF.

The chain combines TRBV7-7 with TRBJ2-1; TRBD2 matches at 9 bases. J lost 9 bases, V lost 5 bases, and 8 bases had no gene match. Per germline, CDR1 SSHAT and CDR2 FNYEAQ (reference sequence). The CDR3 is 14 amino acids. The CDR3 spells CASSRQREAGEQFF. The CDR3 region has the DNA TGTGCCAGCAGCCGTCAGCGGGAGGCGGGTGAGCAGTTCTTC. The whole variable domain, filled in from reference TRBV7-7 and TRBJ2-1, reads GAGVSQSPRYKVTKRGQDVTLRCDPISSHATLYWYQQALGQGPEFLTYFNYEAQPDKSGLPSDRFSAERPEGSISTLTIQRTEQRDSAMYRCASSRQREAGEQFFGPGTRLTVL.

This clone was seen a few times. The V and J genes are TRBV2 and TRBJ2-3; D is unclear. Trimming stripped 5 bases from V and 2 bases from J, with 11 bases between. CDR3 length: 14 residues. Germline V gene lookup returns CDR1 SNHLY and CDR2 FYNNEI. CDR3 loop: CASSLGEYTDTQYF. CDR3 bases: TGTGCCAGCAGTCTGGGCGAGTACACAGATACGCAGTATTTT.

The rearrangement uses TRBV10-3 and TRBJ2-3; D is perhaps TRBD2 (6 bases). The V and J ends lost 5 bases and 0 bases respectively, with 15 bases between them. Per germline, CDR1 ENHRY and CDR2 SYGVKD. This CDR3 is 16 amino acids long. The CDR3 sequence: CAISNSSGTSTDTQYF. For the CDR3, the DNA is TGTGCCATCAGTAATAGTAGCGGAACTAGCACAGATACGCAGTATTTT.

This clone came up a few times. The CDR3, as DNA: TGTGCCAGCAGCTTACTGGGGGCCCTTGGCTACACCTTC. Amino acids: CASSLLGALGYTF. The chain combines TRBV7-9 with TRBJ1-2, with D perhaps matching TRBD1 (6 bases). Trimming shortened V by 2 bases and J by 7 bases, and 11 bases separated the two germline ends. Per the germline V gene, CDR1 is SEHNR and CDR2 is FQNEAQ (reference sequence). This CDR3 region has 13 residues.

V gene TRBV5-1 combines with J gene TRBJ2-3; 8 bases agree with TRBD2. The V segment lost 4 bases and the J segment 1 base; nucleotides outside the gene matches: 2. Germline V CDR1 and CDR2: SGHRS, YFSETQ. This CDR3 spans 14 amino acids. The CDR3 nucleotides are TGCGCCAGCAGCCTGACTAGCGGCACAGATACGCAGTATTTT. Protein sequence: CASSLTSGTDTQYF.

The chain recombines TRBV6-5 with TRBJ1-4, with 8 bases identical to TRBD1. The germline gives CDR1 MNHEY, CDR2 SVGAGI. Losses at the gene ends were 4 bases for V and 7 bases for J; bases not matched to a gene: 8. There are 15 residues in the CDR3. The CDR3 region has the DNA TGTGCCAGCAGTTTGTTCAGGGGGCGCGGTGAAAAACTGTTTTTT. Translated, it gives CASSLFRGRGEKLFF.

This clone appeared a few times. The rearrangement uses TRBV11-2 and TRBJ2-2; D is perhaps TRBD2 (6 bases). CDR1 and CDR2 (germline): SGHAT, FQNNGV. This CDR3 contains 18 residues. V gave up 3 bases and J gave up 5 bases, with 22 bases separating them. The CDR3 loop is CASSFLRWKTGETGELFF. The CDR3 DNA reads TGTGCCAGCAGCTTTTTGCGGTGGAAGACGGGGGAAACCGGGGAGCTGTTTTTT.

This clone was detected a few times. The rearrangement joins TRBV5-1 to TRBJ2-5, with 7 bases that match TRBD1. V was clipped by 4 bases and J by 0 bases; unmatched bases: 6. The CDR3 runs to 15 residues. Germline V lookup: CDR1 SGHRS, CDR2 YFSETQ. The CDR3 loop reads CASSPPGQYQETQYF. CDR3 DNA: TGCGCCAGCAGCCCACCGGGACAGTACCAAGAGACCCAGTACTTC.

This clone showed up just a few times. The chain employs TRBV7-9 and TRBJ2-7; 11 nucleotides align to TRBD2. CDR1 SEHNR and CDR2 FQNEAQ come from the germline V gene (reference sequence). The V and J ends lost 2 bases and 0 bases, in that order; junction bases with no gene match: 0. The CDR3 spans 15 residues. This CDR3 reads CASSLLAGGSYEQYF. CDR3 coding DNA: TGTGCCAGCAGCTTACTAGCGGGAGGCTCCTACGAGCAGTACTTC.

In this sample, this clone turned up a few times. The chain is built from TRBV19 and TRBJ1-1; perhaps TRBD1 as D (6 bases). CDR3 length: 13 amino acids. V lost 4 bases and J 6 bases, leaving 12 bases between the germline ends. The germline gives CDR1 LNHDA, CDR2 SQIVND (reference sequence). CDR3 coding DNA: TGTGCCAGTAGTAACTTACAGGGATCTGAAGCTTTCTTT. It codes for CASSNLQGSEAFF.

This clone was observed a handful of times. This chain connects TRBV11-2 to TRBJ1-4; TRBD1 aligns across 11 bases. V trimming: 4 bases; J trimming: 10 bases; junction bases outside the gene matches: 5. This CDR3 spans 14 amino acids. The germline V gene has CDR1 SGHAT and CDR2 FQNNGV. The CDR3 sequence: CASSSSGTGGKLFF. The DNA for the CDR3 is TGTGCCAGCAGCTCATCCGGGACAGGGGGAAAACTGTTTTTT.

V usage is TRBV28 and J usage is TRBJ2-1, with D possibly TRBD2 on 7 matching bases. Germline V lookup: CDR1 MDHEN, CDR2 SYDVKM. V was pared by 4 bases and J by 10 bases, with 11 bases between. The CDR3 runs 12 residues. As DNA, the CDR3 is TGTGCCAGCAGTTCGGGGGGCGGCGAGCAGTTCTTC. Amino acids: CASSSGGGEQFF.

V is TRBV27 and J is TRBJ1-2, with 7 bases that match TRBD1. CDR1 is MNHEY and CDR2 is SMNVEV in the germline V gene (reference sequence). V dropped 6 bases and J dropped 3; count of bases not matched to a gene: 10. The CDR3 runs to 15 residues. The CDR3 nucleotides are TGTGCCAGCAGGCAACAGGGGATAAGGCACTATGGCTACACCTTC. The encoded protein is CASRQQGIRHYGYTF.

The chain links TRBV30 to TRBJ2-1; 7 bases map to TRBD2. The CDR3 consists of 14 residues. Germline assignment: CDR1 GTSNPN and CDR2 SVGIG (reference sequence). V was pared by 4 bases and J by 0 bases, with 3 bases of the junction left unmatched. This CDR3 is CAWNGGGSYNEQFF. CDR3 nucleotide sequence: TGTGCCTGGAACGGCGGGGGCTCCTACAATGAGCAGTTCTTC.

This clone came up a few times. The rearrangement uses TRBV7-9 and TRBJ1-1; D uncertain. CDR1 and CDR2 from the germline V gene are SEHNR and FQNEAQ (reference sequence). Between the trimmed V and J ends, which lost 2 bases and 4 bases, there was a span of 11 bases. The CDR3 contains 14 residues. The CDR3 region is CASSLRGKGTEAFF. The CDR3 DNA sequence: TGTGCCAGCAGCTTACGAGGGAAGGGCACTGAAGCTTTCTTT.

The chain combines TRBV29-1 with TRBJ2-7; D is uncertain. The V gene's germline CDR1 is SQVTM and CDR2 ANQGSEA. Deletions cut 8 bases from V and 5 bases from J, with 10 bases between. The CDR3 extends over 10 amino acids. This chain's CDR3 is CSPPFHEQYF. CDR3 DNA sequence: TGCAGCCCTCCCTTTCACGAGCAGTACTTC.

The chain carries TRBV5-1 and TRBJ2-2; D remains unclear. CDR3 length: 13 residues. V lost 2 bases and J lost 4, with 6 bases in between. Germline V lookup: CDR1 SGHRS, CDR2 YFSETQ. CDR3 loop: CASSFRITGELFF. The CDR3 DNA sequence: TGCGCCAGCAGCTTCAGGATCACCGGGGAGCTGTTTTTT.

The chain has TRBV7-9 and TRBJ1-2; tentatively, D is TRBD1 (6 bases). CDR3 length equals 15 residues. Germline assignment: CDR1 SEHNR and CDR2 FQNEAQ (reference sequence). V was clipped by 0 bases and J by 5 bases, with 13 bases between them. The CDR3 protein is CASSLAGTLLYGYTF. DNA of the CDR3: TGTGCCAGCAGCTTAGCTGGGACACTCCTGTATGGCTACACCTTC.

With regard to this clone: A junction end diverges from the germline sequence, so it may reflect a read error. The CDR3 region has the DNA TGCGCCAGCAGCCCCGGGACAGGGGACTACGGCTACACCTTC. Amino acid sequence: CASSPGTGDYGYTF. The chain links TRBV5-1 to TRBJ1-2; TRBD1 aligns across 10 bases. The CDR3 spans 14 residues. Germline lookup yields CDR1 SGHRS and CDR2 YFSETQ. Full variable domain (rest looked up from reference TRBV5-1 and TRBJ1-2): KAGVTQTPRYLIKTRGQQVTLSCSPISGHRSVSWYQQTPGQGLQFLFEYFSETQRNKGNFPGRFSGRQFSNSRSEMNVSTLELGDSALYLCASSPGTGDYGYTFGSGTRLTVV.

The gene calls are TRBV5-4 and TRBJ2-1; 12 bases match TRBD2. Germline V gene data show CDR1 as SGHNT and CDR2 as YYREEE (reference sequence). The CDR3 sequence is 15 residues long. With V trimmed by 5 bases and J by 7 bases, 7 bases remained unmatched. The CDR3 region is CASRPSGGASNEQFF. In nucleotides, the CDR3 is TGTGCCAGCAGGCCTAGCGGGGGGGCCTCAAATGAGCAGTTCTTC. The full variable domain, rest sourced from reference TRBV5-4 and TRBJ2-1, is ETGVTQSPTHLIKTRGQQVTLRCSSQSGHNTVSWYQQALGQGPQFIFQYYREEENGRGNFPPRFSGLQFPNYSSELNVNALELDDSALYLCASRPSGGASNEQFFGPGTRLTVL.

The chain is built from TRBV29-1 and TRBJ1-1, with D unresolved. CDR1 and CDR2 (germline): SQVTM, ANQGSEA. The CDR3 runs to 13 residues. V lost 6 bases, J lost 1 base, and 12 bases lay in between. CDR3 sequence: CSVGSRWNTEAFF. The CDR3 bases are TGCAGCGTCGGGAGTAGGTGGAACACTGAAGCTTTCTTT.

This chain joins TRBV9 and TRBJ2-3, with 10 bases fitting TRBD2. The V segment lost 2 bases and the J segment 6 bases; nucleotides outside the gene matches: 12. CDR1 SGDLS and CDR2 YYNGEE come from the germline V gene. CDR3 length: 17 residues. CDR3 region: CASSVHSGRSYGDTQYF. The DNA for the CDR3 is TGTGCCAGCAGCGTCCATAGCGGGAGGTCTTACGGCGATACGCAGTATTTT.